This T cell receptor beta chain is from a study of OX40 agonist ivuxolimab in advanced cancers. Germline CDR1 SGHRS, CDR2 YFSETQ. The germline V and J ends were trimmed by 9 bases and 9 bases, with 19 bases remaining between them. This CDR3 comprises 13 residues. Some clones are missing from TCRdb's copy, which holds only in-frame ones; the method was immunoSEQ multiplex PCR. The profile shows over 55,000 clones, 86% of them singletons. Specimen: CD4+ or CD8+ T cells sorted from blood, collected in a trial of the OX40 agonist ivuxolimab. The source is an adult with an advanced solid tumor such as melanoma, head and neck, liver or kidney cancer. The chain links TRBV5-1 to TRBJ2-1, with D possibly matching TRBD2 (5 bases). In nucleotides, the CDR3 is TGCGCCACCTCTCGCGCTCCCGAGGGTGAGCAGTTCTTC. It specifies CATSRAPEGEQFF.